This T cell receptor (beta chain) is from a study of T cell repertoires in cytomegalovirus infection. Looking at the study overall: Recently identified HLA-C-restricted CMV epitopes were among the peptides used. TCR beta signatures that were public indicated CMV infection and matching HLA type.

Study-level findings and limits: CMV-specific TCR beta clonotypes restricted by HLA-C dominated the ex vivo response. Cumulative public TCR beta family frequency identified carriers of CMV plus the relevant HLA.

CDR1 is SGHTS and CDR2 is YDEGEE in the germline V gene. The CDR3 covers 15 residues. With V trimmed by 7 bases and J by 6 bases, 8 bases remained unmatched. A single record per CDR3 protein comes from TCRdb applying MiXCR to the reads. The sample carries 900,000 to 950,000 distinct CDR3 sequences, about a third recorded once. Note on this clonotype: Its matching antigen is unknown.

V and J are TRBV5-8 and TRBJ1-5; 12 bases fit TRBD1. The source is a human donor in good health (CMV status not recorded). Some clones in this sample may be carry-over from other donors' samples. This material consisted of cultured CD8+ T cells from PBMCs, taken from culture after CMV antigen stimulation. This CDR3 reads CASGSGQGARQPQHF. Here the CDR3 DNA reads TGTGCCAGCGGGTCGGGACAGGGGGCCCGTCAGCCCCAGCATTTT.